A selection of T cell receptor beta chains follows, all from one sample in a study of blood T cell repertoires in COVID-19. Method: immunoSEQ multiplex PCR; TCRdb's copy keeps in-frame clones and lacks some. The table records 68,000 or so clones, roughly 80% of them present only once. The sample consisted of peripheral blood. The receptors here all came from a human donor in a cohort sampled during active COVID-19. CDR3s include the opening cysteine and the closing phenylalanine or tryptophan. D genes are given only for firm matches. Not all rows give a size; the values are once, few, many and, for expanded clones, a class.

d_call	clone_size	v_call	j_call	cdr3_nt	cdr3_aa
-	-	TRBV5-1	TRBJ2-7	TGCGCCAGCAGCGTCGGTTACGAGCAGTACTTC	CASSVGYEQYF
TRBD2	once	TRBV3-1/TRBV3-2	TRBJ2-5	TGTGCCAGCAGCCAAGTCGCCGGCGGGGGCCAAGAGACCCAGTACTTC	CASSQVAGGGQETQYF
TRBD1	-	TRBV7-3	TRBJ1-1	TGTGCCAGCAGCTTGACAGGGGGCGCGAGGACTGAAGCTTTCTTT	CASSLTGGARTEAFF
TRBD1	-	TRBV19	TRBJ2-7	TGTGCCAGTAGTCAACGACAGGGGATTTTCTACGAGCAGTACTTC	CASSQRQGIFYEQYF
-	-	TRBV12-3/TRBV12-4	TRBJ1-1	TGTGCCAGCAGTACTACAGGTGAAGCTTTCTTT	CASSTTGEAFF
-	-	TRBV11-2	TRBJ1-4	TGTGCCAGCAGCTTAGGGTTCCAGGTTAATGAAAAACTGTTTTTT	CASSLGFQVNEKLFF
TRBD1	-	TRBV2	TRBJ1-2	TGTGCCAGCAGAGGAGGGACAGGCCTCTATGGCTACACCTTC	CASRGGTGLYGYTF
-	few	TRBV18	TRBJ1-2	TGTGCCAGCTCACCAGAAGGACAGACACCCTATGGCTACACCTTC	CASSPEGQTPYGYTF
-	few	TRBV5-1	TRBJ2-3	TGCGCCAGCAGCTTGAGCTCGGACTTCCCGCAGTATTTT	CASSLSSDFPQYF
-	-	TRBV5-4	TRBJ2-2	TGTGCCAGCAGCTTGGGACAGACGAACACCGGGGAGCTGTTTTTT	CASSLGQTNTGELFF
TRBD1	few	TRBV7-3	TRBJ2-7	TGTGCCAGCAGCTTGACAGGGAACGAATACGAGCAGTACTTC	CASSLTGNEYEQYF
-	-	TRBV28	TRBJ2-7	TGTGCCAGTAAGACAGGACCTTCTGGAGAGCAGTACTTC	CASKTGPSGEQYF
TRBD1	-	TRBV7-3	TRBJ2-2	TGTGCCAGCTCGGACAGGGCGTCCGGGGAGCTGTTTTTT	CASSDRASGELFF
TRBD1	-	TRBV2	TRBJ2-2	TGTGCCAGCAGCGGGACAGGGACCGGGGAGCTGTTTTTT	CASSGTGTGELFF
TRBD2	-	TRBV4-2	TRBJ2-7	TGTGCCAGCAGCCTGACTAGCGGGGGGGCCGTCCACGAGCAGTACTTC	CASSLTSGGAVHEQYF
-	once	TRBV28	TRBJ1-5	TGTGCCAGCAGTGTCCTTAATCAGCCCCAGCATTTT	CASSVLNQPQHF
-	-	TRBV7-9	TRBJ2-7	TGTGCCAGCGCCTCTCTGGGGGGGGCGTACGAGCAGTACTTC	CASASLGGAYEQYF
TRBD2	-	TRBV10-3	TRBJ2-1	TGTGCCATCAGAGACGGGACTAGCGGGCTGTACAATGAGCAGTTCTTC	CAIRDGTSGLYNEQFF
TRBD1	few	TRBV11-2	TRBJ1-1	TGTGCCAGCAGCTTGACATGGGGACAGAAAAACACTGAAGCTTTCTTT	CASSLTWGQKNTEAFF
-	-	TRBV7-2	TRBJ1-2	TGTGCCAGCAGCCGTGGACTTATCTCCGATGGCTACACCTTC	CASSRGLISDGYTF
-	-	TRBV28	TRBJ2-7	TGTGCCAGCAGAACTTCTGGGGGAGGAAGTTACGAGCAGTACTTC	CASRTSGGGSYEQYF
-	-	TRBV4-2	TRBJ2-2	TGTGCCAGCAGCCAAGAACTTCGACAGGCGAACACCGGGGAGCTGTTTTTT	CASSQELRQANTGELFF
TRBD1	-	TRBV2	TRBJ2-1	TGTGCCAGCAGAGCCGGGACAGGCTCCTACAATGAGCAGTTCTTC	CASRAGTGSYNEQFF
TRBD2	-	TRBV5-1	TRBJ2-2	TGCGCCAGCAGCTCCGGGACTAGCGGGGGGGCGAGGGAGCTGTTTTTT	CASSSGTSGGARELFF
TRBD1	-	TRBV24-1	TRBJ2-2	TGTGCCACCAGTGACGAGGGACAGGGTTACACCGGGGAGCTGTTTTTT	CATSDEGQGYTGELFF
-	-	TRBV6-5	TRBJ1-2	TGTGCCAGCAGAGCCCGACAGGTACCCTATGGCTACACCTTC	CASRARQVPYGYTF
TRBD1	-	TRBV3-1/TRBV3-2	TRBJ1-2	TGTGCCAGCAGACCGGGACAGGGGGCCCACTATGGCTACACCTTC	CASRPGQGAHYGYTF
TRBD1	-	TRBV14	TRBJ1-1	TGTGCCAGCTCGACAGGGCCGAACACTGAAGCTTTCTTT	CASSTGPNTEAFF
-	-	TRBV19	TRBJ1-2	TGTGCCAGTAGTATCACGGAGAACTATGGCTACACCTTC	CASSITENYGYTF
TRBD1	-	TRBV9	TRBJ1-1	TGTGCCAGCAGCGACCCCGTCGGGACAGGGCATCCCACTGAAGCTTTCTTT	CASSDPVGTGHPTEAFF
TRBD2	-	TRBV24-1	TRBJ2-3	TGTGCCACCAGTGAAGCGGGGGACCCCACAGATACGCAGTATTTT	CATSEAGDPTDTQYF
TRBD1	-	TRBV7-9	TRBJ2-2	TGTGCCAGCAGCCGACAGGGGATGTCGAACACCGGGGAGCTGTTTTTT	CASSRQGMSNTGELFF
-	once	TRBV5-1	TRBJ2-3	TGCGCCAGCAGTCTGGCCCAGCGGGCCTTAGATACGCAGTATTTT	CASSLAQRALDTQYF
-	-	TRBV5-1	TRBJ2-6	TGCGCCAGCAGCCTCAGGACAGAGAGATCTGGGGCCAACGTCCTGACTTTC	CASSLRTERSGANVLTF
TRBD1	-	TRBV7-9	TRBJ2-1	TGTGCCAGCAGCCGGGGGAGGACAGGGTCCTACAATGAGCAGTTCTTC	CASSRGRTGSYNEQFF
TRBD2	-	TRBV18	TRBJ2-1	TGTGCCAGCTCACCACCGGGACTAGCGGGGGGGAACTCCTACAATGAGCAGTTCTTC	CASSPPGLAGGNSYNEQFF
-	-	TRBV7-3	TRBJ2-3	TGTGCCAGCAGCTTAACTGGACTTTACACAGATACGCAGTATTTT	CASSLTGLYTDTQYF
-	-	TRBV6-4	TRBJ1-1	TGTGCCAGCAGTTCGGGGGGTGAAGCTTTCTTT	CASSSGGEAFF
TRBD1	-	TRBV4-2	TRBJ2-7	TGTGCCAGCAGCCAGGCAGACGTACAGGGGTACGAGCAGTACTTC	CASSQADVQGYEQYF
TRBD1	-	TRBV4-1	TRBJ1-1	TGCGCCAGCAGCCAAGTAATCCGGGACAGAGAAAGGAACACTGAAGCTTTCTTT	CASSQVIRDRERNTEAFF
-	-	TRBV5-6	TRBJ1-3	TGTGCCAGCACCCATGGGCCGCGATCTGGAAACACCATATATTTT	CASTHGPRSGNTIYF
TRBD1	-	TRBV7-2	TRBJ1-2	TGTGCCAGCAGCTTAGCGGGGCAGGGGGTACCTGGCTACACCTTC	CASSLAGQGVPGYTF
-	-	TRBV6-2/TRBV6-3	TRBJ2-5	TGTGCCAGCAGTTACTCGTTATTAGAGACCCAGTACTTC	CASSYSLLETQYF
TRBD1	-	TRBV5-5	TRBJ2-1	TGTGCCAGCAGCACGCCGGGACAGGGGAACAATGAGCAGTTCTTC	CASSTPGQGNNEQFF
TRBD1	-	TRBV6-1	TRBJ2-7	TGTGCCAGCAGTGAAGAGGACAGGGTACCCTACGAGCAGTACTTC	CASSEEDRVPYEQYF
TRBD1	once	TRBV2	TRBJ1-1	TGTGCCAGCGTACTTCAGGGGGAGACTGAAGCTTTCTTT	CASVLQGETEAFF
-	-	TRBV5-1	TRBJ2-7	TGCGCCAGCAGCTTGGATACAGACGAGCAGTACTTC	CASSLDTDEQYF
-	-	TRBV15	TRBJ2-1	TGTGCCACCAGCAGAGGGACAAATGAGCAGTTCTTC	CATSRGTNEQFF